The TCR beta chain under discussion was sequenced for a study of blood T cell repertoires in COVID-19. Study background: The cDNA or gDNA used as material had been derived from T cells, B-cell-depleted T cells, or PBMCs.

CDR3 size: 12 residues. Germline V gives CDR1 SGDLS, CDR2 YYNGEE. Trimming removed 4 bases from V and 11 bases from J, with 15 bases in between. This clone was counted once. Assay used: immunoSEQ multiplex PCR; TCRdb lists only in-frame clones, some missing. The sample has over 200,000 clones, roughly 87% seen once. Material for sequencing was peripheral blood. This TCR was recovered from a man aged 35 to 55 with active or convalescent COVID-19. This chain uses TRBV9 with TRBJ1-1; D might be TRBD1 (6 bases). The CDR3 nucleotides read TGTGCCAGCAGCCCGACCGGGGGGGCGGCTTTCTTT. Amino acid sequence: CASSPTGGAAFF.